The next 21 T cell receptor beta chains were all read from a single sample in a study of radiation and T cells in renal cell carcinoma. The time point is: blood 4 weeks post-SBRT, at nephrectomy. Treatment specified: 15 Gy SBRT to primary tumor, nephrectomy 4 weeks later. Repertoires were generated with immunoSEQ multiplex PCR, while TCRdb's copy carries only in-frame clones and drops some. The table shows about 170,000 clones, with around 90% occurring only once. The sequenced sample was blood, obtained from a patient whose treatment included radiotherapy and nephrectomy. The source of these receptors is a woman in her forties or fifties with renal cell carcinoma.

For this clone: The sample holds other DNA sequences that translate to the same CDR3. The gene calls are TRBV19 and TRBJ1-3; no clear D. Trimming cost V 6 bases and J 0 bases, with 9 bases left between them. The germline V gene has CDR1 LNHDA and CDR2 SQIVND (reference sequence). This CDR3 has 14 amino acids. DNA of the CDR3: TGTGCCAGTAGATCGACGGCCTCTGGAAACACCATATATTTT. This gives the protein CASRSTASGNTIYF.

The chain employs TRBV5-1 and TRBJ2-3; TRBD2 aligns across 11 bases. Germline trimming cut 6 bases from V and 3 bases from J; bases unmatched to any gene: 12. Germline loops: CDR1 SGHRS, CDR2 YFSETQ. The CDR3 is made up of 17 amino acids. The CDR3 protein is CASTGNSGGARTDTQYF. CDR3 nucleotides: TGCGCCAGCACTGGGAATAGCGGGGGGGCCAGGACAGATACGCAGTATTTT. The full variable domain, with the rest looked up from reference TRBV5-1 and TRBJ2-3, is KAGVTQTPRYLIKTRGQQVTLSCSPISGHRSVSWYQQTPGQGLQFLFEYFSETQRNKGNFPGRFSGRQFSNSRSEMNVSTLELGDSALYLCASTGNSGGARTDTQYFGPGTRLTVL.

This clone was observed a handful of times. The CDR3 DNA reads as TGTGCCAGCAGCACGGACAGGGGAGGCACTGAAGCTTTCTTT. This translates into CASSTDRGGTEAFF. V and J are TRBV7-9 and TRBJ1-1, with 9 positions matching TRBD1. With 5 bases clipped from V and 4 bases from J, the junction kept 5 bases outside the gene matches. Germline lookup yields CDR1 SEHNR and CDR2 FQNEAQ (reference sequence). The CDR3 spans 14 residues.

The CDR3: CASSELTLNQPQHF. Written as DNA, the CDR3 is TGTGCCAGCAGTGAATTGACACTCAATCAGCCCCAGCATTTT. The rearrangement links TRBV6-1 to TRBJ1-5, with no clear D. Between the trimmed V and J ends, which lost 2 bases and 3 bases, there was a span of 8 bases. Germline-derived CDR1 and CDR2 are MNHNS and SASEGT. The CDR3 extends over 14 amino acids.

This clone showed up just once. The rearrangement uses TRBV5-4 and TRBJ2-1; TRBD2 agrees at 7 bases. CDR1 is SGHNT and CDR2 is YYREEE in the germline V gene (reference sequence). The J segment lost 6 bases and the V segment lost 3 bases, leaving 9 bases of the junction unmatched. There are 15 residues in the CDR3. In nucleotides, the CDR3 is TGTGCCAGCAGCTCAGCGGGGTCTGGCGTCAATGAGCAGTTCTTC. It translates to CASSSAGSGVNEQFF.

The chain employs TRBV14 and TRBJ2-7, with 14 positions matching TRBD2. V gave up 2 bases and J gave up 0 bases; unmatched junction bases: 3. This CDR3 is built from 17 residues. From germline, CDR1 is SGHDN and CDR2 FVKESK. The CDR3 nucleotides are TGTGCCAGCAGCCAAAAAGGACTAGCGGGGGGCTCCTACGAGCAGTACTTC. It is translated as CASSQKGLAGGSYEQYF.

The chain combines TRBV2 with TRBJ2-2, with TRBD1 as a possible D gene (6 bases). The CDR3 runs to 12 residues. Germline values: CDR1 SNHLY, CDR2 FYNNEI. V lost 6 bases, J lost 5 bases, and 7 bases lay in between. The CDR3 protein is CASRTGTGELFF. The DNA of the CDR3 is TGTGCCAGCAGAACAGGGACCGGGGAGCTGTTTTTT.

This clone occurred once. The V gene is TRBV7-9, the J gene TRBJ1-1, with D perhaps TRBD1 (6 bases). The CDR3 length is 13 residues. V was shortened by 0 bases and J by 10 bases, with 12 bases between the two germline ends. The germline gives CDR1 SEHNR, CDR2 FQNEAQ (reference sequence). The CDR3 sequence: CASSLAGHVGAFF. CDR3 DNA: TGTGCCAGCAGCTTAGCGGGACATGTGGGAGCTTTCTTT. The variable domain in full, with the rest retrieved from reference TRBV7-9 and TRBJ1-1, is DTGVSQNPRHKITKRGQNVTFRCDPISEHNRLYWYRQTLGQGPEFLTYFQNEAQLEKSRLLSDRFSAERPKGSFSTLEIQRTEQGDSAMYLCASSLAGHVGAFFGQGTRLTVV.

The chain links TRBV6-6 to TRBJ1-2; D gene uncertain. Germline values: CDR1 MNHNY, CDR2 SVGAGI (reference sequence). The CDR3 length is 14 residues. V was clipped by 5 bases and J by 0 bases, with 10 bases between them. CDR3 region: CASSIARTNYGYTF. The CDR3 DNA reads TGTGCCAGCAGTATCGCGAGGACTAACTATGGCTACACCTTC.

V is TRBV7-2 and J is TRBJ2-6; TRBD2 might be the D (5 bases). V dropped 4 bases and J dropped 2 bases, with 12 bases sitting between them. The CDR3 is 16 residues long. CDR1 and CDR2 (germline): SGHTA, FQGNSA. For the CDR3, the DNA is TGTGCCAGCAGCTGGTGGGAGAGGGCTGGGGCCAACGTCCTGACTTTC. Protein: CASSWWERAGANVLTF.

V is TRBV4-2 and J is TRBJ1-4; D remains ambiguous. Germline V gene sequence: CDR1 LGHNA, CDR2 YNFKEQ. CDR3 length equals 13 residues. Trimming shortened V by 1 base and J by 7 bases, and 7 bases separated the two germline ends. CDR3 in amino acids: CASSQGLVEKLFF. The CDR3 DNA is TGTGCCAGCAGCCAAGGACTGGTTGAAAAACTGTTTTTT.

This clone was counted only a few times. This chain connects TRBV6-5 to TRBJ2-1, with D perhaps matching TRBD1 or TRBD2 (5 bases each). This CDR3 comprises 12 residues. Trimming took off 6 bases at V and 4 bases at J, with 7 bases between the two ends. In germline, CDR1 is MNHEY, CDR2 SVGAGI. The CDR3 region is CASRGRYNEQFF. CDR3 coding DNA: TGTGCCAGCAGGGGACGGTACAATGAGCAGTTCTTC.

The gene calls are TRBV9 and TRBJ1-6; TRBD1 matches 9 bases. The CDR3 loop spans 16 amino acids. Germline CDR1 is SGDLS and CDR2 is YYNGEE. The J segment lost 6 bases and the V segment lost 3 bases, leaving 7 bases of the junction unmatched. The DNA for the CDR3 is TGTGCCAGCAGCGCCCTCTCGGGACAGGGTAATTCACCCCTCCACTTT. This encodes CASSALSGQGNSPLHF.

DNA for the CDR3: TGTGCCAGCAGCCCCTCTTGGGGACTAGCAGGTGAGCAGTTCTTC. Its translation: CASSPSWGLAGEQFF. The chain employs TRBV5-5 and TRBJ2-1; 9 positions match TRBD2. CDR3 length: 15 residues. With 4 bases clipped from V and 9 bases from J, the junction kept 11 bases outside the gene matches. The germline V gene encodes CDR1 SGHKS and CDR2 YYEKEE (reference sequence).

V gene TRBV6-5 combines with J gene TRBJ1-1; TRBD1 might be the D (6 bases). CDR3 length: 13 residues. Germline CDR1 and CDR2: MNHEY and SVGAGI. Deletions cut 5 bases from V and 1 base from J, with 8 bases between. The CDR3 spells CASSEDRNTEAFF. CDR3 DNA: TGTGCCAGCAGTGAGGACAGGAACACTGAAGCTTTCTTT.

This rearrangement joins TRBV6-5 to TRBJ1-6; a possible D gene is TRBD1 (6 bases). Germline V CDR1 and CDR2: MNHEY, SVGAGI. The CDR3 runs 14 residues. Trimming cost V 7 bases and J 7 bases, with 14 bases left between them. The CDR3 DNA is TGTGCCAGCAAACTGATAACAGGGAATTCACCCCTCCACTTT. This codes for CASKLITGNSPLHF.

The chain recombines TRBV5-8 with TRBJ2-7; D ambiguous. Trimming removed 5 bases from V and 0 bases from J, with 12 bases in between. Germline V gene lookup returns CDR1 SGHTS and CDR2 YDEGEE. This CDR3 has 14 amino acids. The CDR3 region has the DNA TGTGCCAGCAGTGCCGGGCTAAGCTCCTACGAGCAGTACTTC. Translating it yields CASSAGLSSYEQYF.

The CDR3 coding sequence is TGTGCCAGCAGCCCCGTTCTCGCAGCGGGGGGAGATACGCAGTATTTT. This gives the protein CASSPVLAAGGDTQYF. The chain carries TRBV7-3 and TRBJ2-3; 9 bases are shared with TRBD2. V was pared by 5 bases and J by 5 bases, with 11 bases of the junction left unmatched. The germline gives CDR1 SGHTA, CDR2 FQGTGA. There are 16 residues in the CDR3.

The chain joins TRBV6-5 to TRBJ1-1; D not certain. With 2 bases removed from V and 0 bases from J, the gap between germline ends came to 7 bases. Looked up from germline, CDR1 is MNHEY and CDR2 is SVGAGI. CDR3 length: 14 amino acids. The chain's CDR3 is CASSYEGMNTEAFF. In DNA form, the CDR3 reads TGTGCCAGCAGTTACGAGGGAATGAACACTGAAGCTTTCTTT.

The chain is built from TRBV30 and TRBJ1-2; 7 bases fit TRBD1. Germline V gives CDR1 GTSNPN, CDR2 SVGIG (reference sequence). CDR3 length equals 14 residues. V lost 7 bases, J lost 6 bases, and 14 bases stayed unmatched. CDR3 residues: CASSTGLKEDGYTF. The CDR3, as DNA: TGTGCCTCCTCGACAGGGCTTAAAGAGGATGGCTACACCTTC.

The V call is TRBV6-5, the J call TRBJ2-5; D gene uncertain. The CDR3 is 13 amino acids. Per germline, CDR1 MNHEY and CDR2 SVGAGI. V lost 2 bases, J lost 5 bases, and 9 bases lay in between. The CDR3 here is CASSYRLRETQYF. The CDR3 DNA is TGTGCCAGCAGTTACAGGTTGCGGGAGACCCAGTACTTC.